What follows is one TCR beta chain and its context. Its specificity is unknown. A much more abundant neighbour one base away suggests this may be a read error. Trimming cost V 6 bases and J 4 bases; bases outside gene matches: 6. This CDR3 is 15 amino acids long. This specimen belongs to a study of read filtering for tumor transcriptome and immune sequencing. Across the study: By R-ISS, stages I, II and III held around 8, 15 and 7 patients.

Points from the study as a whole: IR-seq captured clonotypes deeper and more reliably than RNA-seq. The sorted CD138-negative fraction was a mixed bone marrow immune population, not purified T cells.

The library was built from roughly 400 ng RNA with molecular barcoded adaptors for alpha/delta and beta/gamma chains. TCRdb re-analysed the reads in MiXCR, keeping a single row per CDR3 protein. The sample has around 130,000 distinct CDR3 sequences, roughly 13% seen once. The sequence derives from a donor at least 40 years old with multiple myeloma. The specimen was a population of CD138-negative cells sorted from bone marrow. V is TRBV12-3 or TRBV12-4 and J is TRBJ2-1, with 10 positions matching TRBD2. CDR3 bases: TGTGCCAGCAGCCTAGCGGGAGTCCAATACAATGAGCAGTTCTTC. Translation gives CASSLAGVQYNEQFF.